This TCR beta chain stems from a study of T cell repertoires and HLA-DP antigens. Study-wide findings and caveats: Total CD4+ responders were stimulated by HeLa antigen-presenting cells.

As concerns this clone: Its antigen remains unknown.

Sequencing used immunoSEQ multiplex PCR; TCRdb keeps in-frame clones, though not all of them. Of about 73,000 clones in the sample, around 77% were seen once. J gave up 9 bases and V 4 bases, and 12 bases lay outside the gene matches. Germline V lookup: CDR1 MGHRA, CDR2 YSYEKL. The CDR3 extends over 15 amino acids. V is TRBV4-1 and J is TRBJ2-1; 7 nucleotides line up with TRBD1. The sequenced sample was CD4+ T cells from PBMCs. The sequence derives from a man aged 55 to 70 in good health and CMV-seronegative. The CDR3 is CASSPPDREGSEQFF. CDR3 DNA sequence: TGCGCCAGCAGCCCACCAGACAGGGAAGGGAGTGAGCAGTTCTTC.